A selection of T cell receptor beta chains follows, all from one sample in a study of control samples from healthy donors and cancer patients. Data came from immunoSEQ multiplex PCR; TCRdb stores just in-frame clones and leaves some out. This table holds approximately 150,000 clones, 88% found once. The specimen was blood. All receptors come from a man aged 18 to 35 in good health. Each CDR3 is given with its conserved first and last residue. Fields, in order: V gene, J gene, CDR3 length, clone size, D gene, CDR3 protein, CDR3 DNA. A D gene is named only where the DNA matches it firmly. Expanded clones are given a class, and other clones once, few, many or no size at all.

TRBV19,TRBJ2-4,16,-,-,CASRVTADLAKNIQYF,TGTGCCAGTAGAGTCACCGCGGACCTAGCCAAAAACATTCAGTACTTC
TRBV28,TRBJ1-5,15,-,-,CASISGGGSNQPQHF,TGTGCCAGCATTAGCGGGGGGGGGAGCAATCAGCCCCAGCATTTT
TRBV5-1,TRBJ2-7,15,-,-,CASRLFVQETYEQYF,TGCGCCAGCAGACTATTCGTACAGGAAACTTACGAGCAGTACTTC
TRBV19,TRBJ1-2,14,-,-,CASSIRETNYGYTF,TGTGCCAGTAGTATTAGAGAGACGAACTATGGCTACACCTTC
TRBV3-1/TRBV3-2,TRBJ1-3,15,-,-,CASSQDDRFGNTIYF,TGTGCCAGCAGCCAAGACGACAGATTTGGAAACACCATATATTTT
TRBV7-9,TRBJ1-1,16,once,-,CASSLYSGRENTEAFF,TGTGCCAGCAGCTTATATTCCGGCCGGGAGAACACTGAAGCTTTCTTT
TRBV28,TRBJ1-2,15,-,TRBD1,CASSAPGQGAGGYTF,TGTGCCAGCAGCGCCCCCGGACAGGGGGCGGGAGGCTACACCTTC
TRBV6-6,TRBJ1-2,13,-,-,CASSPGSNYGYTF,TGTGCCAGTTCTCCGGGCTCAAACTATGGCTACACCTTC
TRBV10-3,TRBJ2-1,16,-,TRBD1,CAISEISGQGAGEQFF,TGTGCCATCAGTGAAATTTCAGGACAGGGGGCCGGTGAGCAGTTCTTC
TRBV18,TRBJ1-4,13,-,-,CASSRSTNEKLFF,TGTGCCAGCTCACGATCAACTAATGAAAAACTGTTTTTT
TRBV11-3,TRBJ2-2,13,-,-,CASSLEGGGELFF,TGTGCCAGCAGCTTAGAAGGGGGAGGAGAGCTGTTTTTT
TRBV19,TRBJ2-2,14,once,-,CASSISVNTGELFF,TGTGCCAGTAGTATATCGGTGAACACCGGGGAGCTGTTTTTT
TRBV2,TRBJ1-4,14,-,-,CASSELRINEKLFF,TGTGCCAGCAGTGAGCTGAGGATTAATGAAAAACTGTTTTTT
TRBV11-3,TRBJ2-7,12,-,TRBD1,CASSPTGGEQYF,TGTGCCAGCAGCCCCACAGGGGGCGAGCAGTACTTC
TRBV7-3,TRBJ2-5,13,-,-,CASSLDGGETQYF,TGTGCCAGCAGCTTGGACGGGGGAGAGACCCAGTACTTC
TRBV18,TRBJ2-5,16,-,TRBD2,CASSPPSAERGETQYF,TGTGCCAGCTCACCACCTTCGGCCGAGCGGGGAGAGACCCAGTACTTC
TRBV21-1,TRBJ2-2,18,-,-,CASSLPRTGPTNTGELFF,TGTGCCAGCAGCCTCCCGCGGACAGGCCCAACGAACACCGGGGAGCTGTTTTTT
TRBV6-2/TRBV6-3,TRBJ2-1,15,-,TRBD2,CASSSSGGLNNEQFF,TGTGCCAGCAGTTCTAGCGGGGGTCTGAACAATGAGCAGTTCTTC
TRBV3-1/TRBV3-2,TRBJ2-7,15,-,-,CASSQDFTISYEQYF,TGTGCCAGCAGCCAAGATTTCACAATTTCCTACGAGCAGTACTTC
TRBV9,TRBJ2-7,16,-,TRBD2,CASSVGVAGGSYEQYF,TGTGCCAGCAGCGTAGGGGTAGCGGGGGGTTCCTACGAGCAGTACTTC
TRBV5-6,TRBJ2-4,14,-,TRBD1,CASSLGTGENIQYF,TGTGCCAGCAGCTTGGGGACAGGGGAAAACATTCAGTACTTC
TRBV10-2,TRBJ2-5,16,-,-,CASSESNAGLQETQYF,TGCGCCAGCAGTGAGTCGAATGCTGGGTTACAAGAGACCCAGTACTTC
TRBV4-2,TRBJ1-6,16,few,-,CASSQAARMGVSPLHF,TGTGCCAGCAGCCAGGCGGCCCGGATGGGGGTTTCACCCCTCCACTTT
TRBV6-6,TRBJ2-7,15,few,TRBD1,CASSYGQGESYEQYF,TGTGCCAGCAGTTACGGACAGGGGGAATCCTACGAGCAGTACTTC